Below are 26 T cell receptor beta chains sequenced from a single sample in a study of T cells expressing NK-cell markers. Following a re-call of the 5' RACE reads, TCRdb has one entry per CDR3 protein and lacks DNA. The listing contains about 110,000 distinct CDR3 sequences. Sequencing was done on a sample of blood T cells: a sorted CD56 or NKG2C T cell subset, CD4+ or CD8+ T cells, or bulk PBMC T cells (not recorded which). These receptors originate from a woman aged 18 to 75 in good health.

V and J are TRBV12-3 or TRBV12-4 and TRBJ1-1; checking the TCRdb D call of TRBD1 is not possible without DNA. CDR3 length equals 12 residues. The CDR3 loop is CASGFQGTEAFF.

The chain uses TRBV20-1 and TRBJ2-7. From germline, CDR1 is DFQATT and CDR2 SNEGSKA (reference sequence). This CDR3 region has 13 residues. CDR3 sequence: CSASQISSYEQYF.

The rearrangement links TRBV27 to TRBJ2-2. Per germline, CDR1 MNHEY and CDR2 SMNVEV (reference sequence). The CDR3 runs 14 residues. CDR3 protein: CASMWGLNTGELFF.

The rearrangement uses TRBV6-5 and TRBJ2-1; TCRdb reports TRBD2, a call that lacks DNA to check it against. Germline CDR1 reads MNHEY; CDR2 reads SVGAGI. This CDR3 has 15 residues. CDR3 amino acids: CASSYAAGGYNEQFF.

The chain couples TRBV7-2 to TRBJ2-3. Germline CDR1 reads SGHTA; CDR2 reads FQGNSA. The CDR3 sequence is 15 residues long. CDR3: CASSLVVQITDTQYF.

This chain connects TRBV5-6 to TRBJ1-5. CDR1 is SGHDT and CDR2 is YYEEEE in the germline V gene. The CDR3 is 14 residues long. CDR3 amino acids: CASSFEGYNQPQHF.

The chain joins TRBV5-5 to TRBJ1-1. The CDR3 extends over 12 amino acids. CDR1 and CDR2 (germline): SGHKS, YYEKEE (reference sequence). CDR3: CASSFSAGEAFF.

The J gene is TRBJ2-3, the V gene TRBV6-2 or TRBV6-3. This CDR3 contains 13 residues. The germline V gene encodes CDR1 MNHEY and CDR2 SVGEGT. CDR3 sequence reads: CASSYRSTDTQYF.

J is TRBJ1-1 and V is TRBV20-1; TCRdb's assignment of TRBD1 cannot be checked, as there is no DNA. This CDR3 is built from 15 residues. Per the germline V gene, CDR1 is DFQATT and CDR2 is SNEGSKA (reference sequence). CDR3 in amino acids: CSAREPPSLNTEAFF.

The chain couples TRBV6-2 or TRBV6-3 to TRBJ2-7; TCRdb outputs TRBD2, but without DNA this stays unchecked. The CDR3 loop spans 18 amino acids. Germline V CDR1 and CDR2: MNHEY, SVGEGT. The CDR3 region is CASSYSGTSGRTLYEQYF.

This sequence joins TRBV6-1 and TRBJ2-3; absent DNA, TCRdb's TRBD2 call cannot be checked. CDR1 and CDR2 from the germline V gene are MNHNS and SASEGT. The CDR3 length is 16 residues. This CDR3 reads CASSEASGGFSDTQYF.

The chain links TRBV7-9 to TRBJ2-1; TCRdb's D call, TRBD1, is unchecked because there is no DNA. CDR3 length: 13 amino acids. The germline CDR1 and CDR2 sequences are SEHNR and FQNEAQ (reference sequence). This CDR3 is CASSPPAYNEQFF.

This chain links TRBV4-3 with TRBJ1-2; TCRdb's D call of TRBD1 is untestable without DNA. The CDR3 length is 19 residues. Germline CDR1 is LGHNA and CDR2 is YSLEER. CDR3 residues: CASSQDFTALQGRDYGYTF.

This sequence joins TRBV7-9 and TRBJ1-1. Germline lookup yields CDR1 SEHNR and CDR2 FQNEAQ (reference sequence). The CDR3 has 15 amino acids. The CDR3: CASSFFYSANTEAFF.

This rearrangement joins TRBV3-1 to TRBJ2-4; TCRdb returns TRBD2, unconfirmable since there is no DNA. Per germline, CDR1 LGHDT and CDR2 YNNKEL (reference sequence). This CDR3 comprises 16 residues. The CDR3 reads CASSPRFERGENIQYF.

This chain connects TRBV24-1 to TRBJ1-5; TCRdb's D gene call, TRBD1, goes unchecked for lack of DNA. Germline-derived CDR1 and CDR2 are KGHDR and SFDVKD. The CDR3 has 16 residues. This chain's CDR3 is CATSDPGGSSNQPQHF.

The chain employs TRBV7-2 and TRBJ2-1; lacking DNA, the TRBD1 call made by TCRdb goes unchecked. This CDR3 comprises 22 residues. Germline lookup yields CDR1 SGHTA and CDR2 FQGNSA. The CDR3 sequence: CASSLAGGQGRSGLPRHDEQFF.

The chain is built from TRBV11-3 and TRBJ2-3; TCRdb gives TRBD1 as the D gene, but with no DNA this cannot be confirmed. The germline V gene encodes CDR1 SGHNT and CDR2 YENEEA. The CDR3 is made up of 14 amino acids. CDR3 region: CASSLRDGTDTQYF. Full variable domain (missing parts from reference TRBV11-3 and TRBJ2-3): EAGVVQSPRYKIIEKKQPVAFWCNPISGHNTLYWYLQNLGQGPELLIRYENEEAVDDSQLPKDRFSAERLKGVDSTLKIQPAELGDSAVYLCASSLRDGTDTQYFGPGTRLTVL.

The chain recombines TRBV4-1 with TRBJ1-2. The CDR3 extends over 15 amino acids. Germline CDR1 is MGHRA and CDR2 is YSYEKL. The chain's CDR3 is CASSQDPGEGYGYTF.

V usage is TRBV30 and J usage is TRBJ2-3; TCRdb lists TRBD1, though no DNA is available to test this call. Germline-derived CDR1 and CDR2 are GTSNPN and SVGIG (reference sequence). CDR3 length equals 14 residues. CDR3 in amino acids: CAWSIGGAADTQYF.

The V gene is TRBV28, the J gene TRBJ2-7; TCRdb outputs TRBD1, but without DNA this stays unchecked. The CDR3 has 11 residues. Germline V gene data show CDR1 as MDHEN and CDR2 as SYDVKM. CDR3 region: CASSWGDEQYF. The full variable domain, completed using reference TRBV28 and TRBJ2-7, is DVKVTQSSRYLVKRTGEKVFLECVQDMDHENMFWYRQDPGLGLRLIYFSYDVKMKEKGDIPEGYSVSREKKERFSLILESASTNQTSMYLCASSWGDEQYFGPGTRLTVT.

The chain carries TRBV7-9 and TRBJ2-3. Germline CDR1 reads SEHNR; CDR2 reads FQNEAQ (reference sequence). The CDR3 is 13 residues long. CDR3 sequence reads: CASSLGLPDTQYF.

The V and J genes are TRBV25-1 and TRBJ2-3; no DNA is available, so the TRBD1 call from TCRdb remains unchecked. This CDR3 spans 16 amino acids. The germline gives CDR1 MGHDK, CDR2 SYGVNS. The CDR3 is CASSEYIAGDTDTQYF.

The CDR3 protein is CAGGAGHTDTQYF. V and J are TRBV5-6 and TRBJ2-3; with no DNA, the TCRdb D assignment of TRBD1 cannot be verified. The germline gives CDR1 SGHDT, CDR2 YYEEEE. The CDR3 runs to 13 residues.

The chain joins TRBV4-3 to TRBJ2-6. The CDR3 contains 16 residues. Germline V gene data show CDR1 as LGHNA and CDR2 as YSLEER. CDR3 sequence reads: CPSSQEQGSGANVLTF.

The CDR3: CASSDNYLAGGPKTYEQYF. V gene TRBV11-1 combines with J gene TRBJ2-7; TCRdb returns TRBD2, unconfirmable since there is no DNA. Germline V gives CDR1 SGHAT, CDR2 FQDESV (reference sequence). The CDR3 consists of 19 residues.